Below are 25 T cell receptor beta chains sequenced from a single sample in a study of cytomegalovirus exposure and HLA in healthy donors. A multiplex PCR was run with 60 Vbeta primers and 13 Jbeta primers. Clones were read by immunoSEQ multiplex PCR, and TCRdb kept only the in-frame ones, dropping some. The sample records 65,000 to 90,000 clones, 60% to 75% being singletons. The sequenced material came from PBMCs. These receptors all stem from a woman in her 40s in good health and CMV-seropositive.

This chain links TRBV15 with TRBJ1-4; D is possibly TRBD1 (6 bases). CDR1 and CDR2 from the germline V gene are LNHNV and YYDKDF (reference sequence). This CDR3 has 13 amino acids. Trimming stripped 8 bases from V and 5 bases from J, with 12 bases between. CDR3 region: CATGDGQNEKLFF. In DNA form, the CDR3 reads TGTGCCACCGGAGACGGACAGAATGAAAAACTGTTTTTT.

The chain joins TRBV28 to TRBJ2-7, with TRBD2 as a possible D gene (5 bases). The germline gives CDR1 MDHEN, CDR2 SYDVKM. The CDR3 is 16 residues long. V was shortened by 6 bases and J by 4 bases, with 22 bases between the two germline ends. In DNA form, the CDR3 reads TGTGCCAGCAGCCCCACACTAAGGAAGAGGGATTACGAGCAGTACTTC. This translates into CASSPTLRKRDYEQYF. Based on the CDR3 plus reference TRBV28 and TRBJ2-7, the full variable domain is DVKVTQSSRYLVKRTGEKVFLECVQDMDHENMFWYRQDPGLGLRLIYFSYDVKMKEKGDIPEGYSVSREKKERFSLILESASTNQTSMYLCASSPTLRKRDYEQYFGPGTRLTVT.

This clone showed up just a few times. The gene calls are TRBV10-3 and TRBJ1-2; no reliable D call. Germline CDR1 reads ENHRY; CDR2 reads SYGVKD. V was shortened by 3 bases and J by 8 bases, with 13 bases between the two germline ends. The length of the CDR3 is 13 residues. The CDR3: CAISDRYPEGYTF. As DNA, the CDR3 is TGTGCCATCAGTGACCGATACCCGGAGGGCTACACCTTC.

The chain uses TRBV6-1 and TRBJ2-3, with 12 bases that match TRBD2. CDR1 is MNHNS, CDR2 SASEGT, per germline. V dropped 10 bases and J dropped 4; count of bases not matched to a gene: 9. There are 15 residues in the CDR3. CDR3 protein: CANKLAGGVADTQYF. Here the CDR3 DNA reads TGTGCCAACAAACTAGCGGGAGGCGTAGCAGATACGCAGTATTTT.

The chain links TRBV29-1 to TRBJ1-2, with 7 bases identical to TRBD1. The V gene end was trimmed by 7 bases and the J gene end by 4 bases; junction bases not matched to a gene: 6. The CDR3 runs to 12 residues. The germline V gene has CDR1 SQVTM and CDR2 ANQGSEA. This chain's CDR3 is CSATDRVYGYTF. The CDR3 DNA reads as TGCAGCGCAACCGACAGGGTCTATGGCTACACCTTC.

The CDR3: CASSQETRVTEAFF. The CDR3 DNA sequence: TGCGCCAGCAGCCAAGAGACTAGGGTCACTGAAGCTTTCTTT. The chain couples TRBV4-3 to TRBJ1-1; D remains unclear. Germline V lookup: CDR1 LGHNA, CDR2 YSLEER. Between the trimmed V and J ends, which lost 0 bases and 4 bases, there was a span of 9 bases. The CDR3 runs 14 residues.

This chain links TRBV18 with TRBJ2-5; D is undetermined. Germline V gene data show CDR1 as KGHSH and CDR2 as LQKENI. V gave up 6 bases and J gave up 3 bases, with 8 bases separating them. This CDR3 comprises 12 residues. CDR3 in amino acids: CASSLTEETQYF. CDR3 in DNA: TGTGCCAGCTCGCTCACGGAAGAGACCCAGTACTTC.

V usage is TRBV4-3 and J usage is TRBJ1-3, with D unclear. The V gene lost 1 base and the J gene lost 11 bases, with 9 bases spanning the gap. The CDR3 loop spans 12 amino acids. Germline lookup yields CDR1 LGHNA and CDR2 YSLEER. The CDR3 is CASSQVGGAIYF. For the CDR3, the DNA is TGCGCCAGCAGCCAAGTGGGAGGAGCCATATATTTT.

The CDR3 DNA reads as TGTGCCAGCAGAAGACTAGCGGGAACCTACGAGCAGTACTTC. Its translation: CASRRLAGTYEQYF. The chain is built from TRBV28 and TRBJ2-7; TRBD2 aligns across 11 bases. CDR3 length: 14 residues. CDR1 is MDHEN and CDR2 is SYDVKM in the germline V gene. The trim removed 6 bases at V and 2 bases at J, leaving 3 bases unmatched.

The CDR3 is CASSQGTGQINEKLFF. Written as DNA, the CDR3 is TGTGCCAGCAGCCAAGGGACGGGACAGATTAATGAAAAACTGTTTTTT. V gene TRBV4-2 combines with J gene TRBJ1-4; 7 bases match TRBD1. The CDR3 is made up of 16 amino acids. V dropped 1 base and J dropped 4; count of bases not matched to a gene: 6. Germline CDR1 and CDR2: LGHNA and YNFKEQ.

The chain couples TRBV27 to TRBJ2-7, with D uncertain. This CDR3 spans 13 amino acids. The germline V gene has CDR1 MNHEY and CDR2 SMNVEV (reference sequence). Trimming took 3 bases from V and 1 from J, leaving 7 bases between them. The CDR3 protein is CASSLGNSYEQYF. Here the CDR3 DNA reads TGTGCCAGCAGTTTGGGCAATTCCTACGAGCAGTACTTC.

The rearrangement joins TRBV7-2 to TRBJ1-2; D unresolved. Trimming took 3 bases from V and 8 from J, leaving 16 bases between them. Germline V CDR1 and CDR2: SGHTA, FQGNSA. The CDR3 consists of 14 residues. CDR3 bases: TGTGCCAGCAGCTTCTGGAGGGAACGGGGAGGCTACACCTTC. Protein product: CASSFWRERGGYTF.

The CDR3 DNA follows: TGCGCCAGCAGCTTGGAAGGGGGCGTCATAGGCGGGGAGCTGTTTTTT. Translated, it gives CASSLEGGVIGGELFF. The V and J genes are TRBV5-1 and TRBJ2-2; 7 bases align to TRBD1. The CDR3 is 16 amino acids. CDR1 and CDR2 from the germline V gene are SGHRS and YFSETQ. The V gene end was trimmed by 0 bases and the J gene end by 7 bases; junction bases not matched to a gene: 9.

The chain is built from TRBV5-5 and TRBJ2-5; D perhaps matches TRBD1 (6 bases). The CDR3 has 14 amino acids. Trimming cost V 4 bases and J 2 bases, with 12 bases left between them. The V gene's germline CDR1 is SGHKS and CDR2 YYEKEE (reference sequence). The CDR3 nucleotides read TGTGCCAGCAGCCCGGACAGTTGGCAAGAGACCCAGTACTTC. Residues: CASSPDSWQETQYF.

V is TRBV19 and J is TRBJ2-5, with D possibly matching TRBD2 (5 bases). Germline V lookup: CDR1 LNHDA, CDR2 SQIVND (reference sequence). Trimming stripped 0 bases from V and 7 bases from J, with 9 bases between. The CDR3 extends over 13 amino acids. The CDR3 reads CASSIDAEGTQYF. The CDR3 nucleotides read TGTGCCAGTAGTATAGACGCCGAGGGGACCCAGTACTTC.

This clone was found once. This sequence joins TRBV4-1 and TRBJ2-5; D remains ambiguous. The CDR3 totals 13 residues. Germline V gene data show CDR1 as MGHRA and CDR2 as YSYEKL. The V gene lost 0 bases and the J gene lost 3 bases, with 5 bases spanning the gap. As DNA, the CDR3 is TGCGCCAGCAGCCAAGATTCCGAAGAGACCCAGTACTTC. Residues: CASSQDSEETQYF.

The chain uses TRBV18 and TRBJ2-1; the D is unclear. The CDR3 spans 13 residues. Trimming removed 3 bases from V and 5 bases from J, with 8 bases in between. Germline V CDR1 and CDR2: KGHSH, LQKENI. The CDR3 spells CASSPSSDNEQFF. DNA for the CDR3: TGTGCCAGCTCACCTAGCAGCGACAATGAGCAGTTCTTC.

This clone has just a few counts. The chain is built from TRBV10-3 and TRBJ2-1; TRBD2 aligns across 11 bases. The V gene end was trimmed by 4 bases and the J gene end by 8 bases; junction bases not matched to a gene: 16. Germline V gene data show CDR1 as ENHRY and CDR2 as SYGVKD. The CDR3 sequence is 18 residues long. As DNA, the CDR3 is TGTGCCATCAGTGGACCCGAACCCTCGACTAGCGGGATGGATGAGCAGTTCTTC. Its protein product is CAISGPEPSTSGMDEQFF.

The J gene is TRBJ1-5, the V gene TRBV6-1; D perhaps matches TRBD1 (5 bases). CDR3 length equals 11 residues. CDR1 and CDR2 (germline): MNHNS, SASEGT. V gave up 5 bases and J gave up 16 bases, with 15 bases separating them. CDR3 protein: CASSPPPGQHF. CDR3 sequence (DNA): TGTGCCAGCAGTCCCCCCCCCGGACAACATTTT.

CDR3 DNA: TGTGCCATCAGGGAGACGGTGAACACTGAAGCTTTCTTT. Its protein product is CAIRETVNTEAFF. The chain links TRBV10-3 to TRBJ1-1; no clear D. The CDR3 contains 13 residues. V was clipped by 6 bases and J by 0 bases, with 8 bases between them. CDR1 and CDR2 from the germline V gene are ENHRY and SYGVKD.

The CDR3 bases are TGTGCCAGCAGTGACTCCAGTGGTACAGGCGATCAGCCCCAGCATTTT. Amino acid sequence: CASSDSSGTGDQPQHF. The gene calls are TRBV6-4 and TRBJ1-5, with D possibly TRBD1 on 5 matching bases. The CDR3 extends over 16 amino acids. CDR1 and CDR2 (germline): MRHNA, SNTAGT. Trimming shortened V by 0 bases and J by 5 bases, and 14 bases separated the two germline ends.

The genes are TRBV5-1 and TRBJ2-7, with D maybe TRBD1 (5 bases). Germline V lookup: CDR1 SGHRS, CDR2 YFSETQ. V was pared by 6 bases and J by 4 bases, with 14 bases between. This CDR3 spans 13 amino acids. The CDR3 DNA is TGCGCCAGCACCCCTGGGGCAGGTTACGAGCAGTACTTC. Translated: CASTPGAGYEQYF.

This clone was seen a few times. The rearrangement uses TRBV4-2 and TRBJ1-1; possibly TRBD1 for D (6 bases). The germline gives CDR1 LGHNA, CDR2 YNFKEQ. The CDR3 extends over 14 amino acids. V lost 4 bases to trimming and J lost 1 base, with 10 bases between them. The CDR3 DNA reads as TGTGCCAGCAGCCCTCTGGACAGGAACACTGAAGCTTTCTTT. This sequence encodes CASSPLDRNTEAFF.

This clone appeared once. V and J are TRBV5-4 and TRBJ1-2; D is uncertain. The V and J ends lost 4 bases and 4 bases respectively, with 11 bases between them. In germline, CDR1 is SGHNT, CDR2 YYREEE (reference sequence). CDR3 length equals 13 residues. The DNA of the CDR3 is TGTGCCAGCAGCAGAAGAGAGGCCTATGGCTACACCTTC. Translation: CASSRREAYGYTF.

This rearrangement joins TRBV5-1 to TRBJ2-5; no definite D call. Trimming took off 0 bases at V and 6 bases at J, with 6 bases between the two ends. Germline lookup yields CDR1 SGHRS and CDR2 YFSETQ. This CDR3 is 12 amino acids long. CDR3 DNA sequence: TGCGCCAGCAGCTTGGGAGAGCAGACCCAGTACTTC. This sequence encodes CASSLGEQTQYF.